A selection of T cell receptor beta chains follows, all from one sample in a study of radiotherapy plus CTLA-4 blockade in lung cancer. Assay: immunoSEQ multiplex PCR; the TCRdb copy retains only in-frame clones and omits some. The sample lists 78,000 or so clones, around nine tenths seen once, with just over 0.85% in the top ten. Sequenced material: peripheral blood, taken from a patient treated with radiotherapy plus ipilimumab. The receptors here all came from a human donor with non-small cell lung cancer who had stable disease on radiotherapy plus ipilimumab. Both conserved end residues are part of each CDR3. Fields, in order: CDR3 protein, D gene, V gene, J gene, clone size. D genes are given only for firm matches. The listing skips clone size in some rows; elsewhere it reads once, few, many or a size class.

CAWSDSGGQFF,TRBD2,TRBV30,TRBJ2-1,NA
CASSAGTLNTEAFF,NA,TRBV18,TRBJ1-1,NA
CASSPGQGNYGYTF,TRBD1,TRBV27,TRBJ1-2,NA
CASRAIGAGGNYGYTF,NA,TRBV6-6,TRBJ1-2,NA
CASSEVLQASYNEQFF,NA,TRBV10-1,TRBJ2-1,NA
CASSLEVAGANVLTF,NA,TRBV5-1,TRBJ2-6,NA
CASSQDYGGEQPQHF,NA,TRBV4-2,TRBJ1-5,NA
CASSLSEGNNQPQHF,NA,TRBV27,TRBJ1-5,NA
CASSRGGFDQPQHF,NA,TRBV7-9,TRBJ1-5,NA
CASSLEASGSSYNEQFF,TRBD2,TRBV7-3,TRBJ2-1,NA
CASSIAAPYNEQFF,NA,TRBV10-2,TRBJ2-1,NA
CASSPGTVYGYTF,TRBD1,TRBV19,TRBJ1-2,NA
CASSPSRGTNEKLFF,NA,TRBV19,TRBJ1-4,few
CASSGTGGSANEKLFF,TRBD1,TRBV5-8,TRBJ1-4,NA
CASSLPGLADTDTQYF,TRBD2,TRBV5-1,TRBJ2-3,NA
CSFVGTPNTEAFF,NA,TRBV29-1,TRBJ1-1,NA
CASSDGTQFF,NA,TRBV7-9,TRBJ2-1,NA
CASSSRGGEFGETQYF,NA,TRBV5-1,TRBJ2-5,NA
CASSTTLLNTEAFF,NA,TRBV19,TRBJ1-1,NA
CAWSSMGLRYF,NA,TRBV30,TRBJ2-4,once
CASSAFGAGSGELFF,NA,TRBV11-3,TRBJ2-2,NA
CATSSMDRDTEAFF,TRBD1,TRBV15,TRBJ1-1,NA
CASSIDNFEKLFF,NA,TRBV19,TRBJ1-4,NA
CASSPSTSGRAKNIQYF,TRBD2,TRBV7-9,TRBJ2-4,NA
CASSRSSGSGYEQYF,TRBD2,TRBV19,TRBJ2-7,NA
CASSKGGFTGELFF,NA,TRBV7-2,TRBJ2-2,NA
CASSLGSGLANTDTQYF,TRBD2,TRBV5-1,TRBJ2-3,NA
CASSEIKLGHYEQYF,NA,TRBV6-1,TRBJ2-7,few
CASSPTGPGLGEQYF,NA,TRBV28,TRBJ2-7,NA
CASSVTSGGNEQFF,TRBD2,TRBV9,TRBJ2-1,NA